This TCR beta chain was found in a study of T cells after yellow fever vaccination. The CDR3 is 12 residues long. Trimming took 0 bases from V and 7 from J, leaving 8 bases between them. Germline lookup yields CDR1 SGHDT and CDR2 YYEEEE. TCRdb fed the 5' RACE reads into MiXCR, producing one record per CDR3 protein. The sample includes 300,000 to 450,000 distinct CDR3 sequences, about 7.8% of them seen just once. The receptor's source is a man younger than 30 who received the YFV17D yellow fever vaccine. Sequences were derived from PBMCs, sampled roughly 45 days after the first yellow fever vaccination. The V gene is TRBV5-6, the J gene TRBJ2-7; D gene ambiguous. CDR3 sequence reads: CASSLGVWEQYV. The CDR3 DNA follows: TGTGCCAGCAGCTTGGGTGTGTGGGAGCAGTACGTC.